This T cell receptor beta chain was documented in a study of T-cell memory formation after mild COVID-19. Study-level background: TCR clusters largely stayed donor specific. General study points: Among CD4+ contracting clones, most were CM and EM, and CD8+ ones EMRA. A subset of responding clones appeared in pre-infection memory, suggesting cross-reactive memory joined.

A word on this clonotype: Its antigen is as yet unknown.

V lost 3 bases and J lost 0, with 9 bases in between. The CDR3 totals 15 residues. Germline-derived CDR1 and CDR2 are MGHDK and SYGVNS. MiXCR, applied by TCRdb to the 5' RACE reads, yields one record per CDR3 protein. This table holds roughly 350,000 distinct CDR3 sequences, roughly 15% found once. V and J are TRBV25-1 and TRBJ1-5; D is uncertain. This TCR came from a man younger than 30 who had mild COVID-19 (a few samples of this study predate the infection). Cell type and time point are not known. Source material: PBMCs or a T cell subset sorted from them (not recorded which). CDR3 loop: CASSERAHSNQPQHF. CDR3 nucleotide sequence: TGTGCCAGCAGTGAGAGAGCCCATAGCAATCAGCCCCAGCATTTT.